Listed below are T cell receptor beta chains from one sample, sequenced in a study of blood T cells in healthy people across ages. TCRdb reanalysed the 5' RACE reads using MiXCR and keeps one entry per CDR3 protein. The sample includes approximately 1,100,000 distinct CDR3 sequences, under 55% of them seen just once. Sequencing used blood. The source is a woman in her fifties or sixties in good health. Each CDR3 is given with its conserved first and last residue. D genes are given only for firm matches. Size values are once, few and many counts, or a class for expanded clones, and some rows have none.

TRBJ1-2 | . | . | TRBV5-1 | CASSPRGRDGYTF | TGCGCCAGCAGCCCCAGAGGGCGAGATGGCTACACCTTC
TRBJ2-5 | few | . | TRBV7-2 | CASSSPLEGSLGETQYF | TGTGCCAGCAGCTCGCCTTTAGAGGGGTCCCTAGGTGAGACCCAGTACTTC
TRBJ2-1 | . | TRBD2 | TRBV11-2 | CASSLGLAGVHGQFF | TGTGCCAGCAGCTTAGGACTAGCGGGAGTTCACGGGCAGTTCTTC
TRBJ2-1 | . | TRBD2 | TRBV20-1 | CSASPSGRAGNEQFF | TGCAGTGCTAGTCCTAGCGGGAGGGCAGGCAATGAGCAGTTCTTC
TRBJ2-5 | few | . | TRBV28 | CASTTLQETQYF | TGTGCCAGCACGACGCTACAAGAGACCCAGTACTTC
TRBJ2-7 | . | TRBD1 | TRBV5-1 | CASKSRDSDIEDYEQYF | TGCGCCAGCAAATCACGGGACAGCGACATCGAGGACTACGAGCAGTACTTC
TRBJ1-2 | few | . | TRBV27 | CASSYGPLAAGYTF | TGTGCCAGCAGTTACGGTCCCCTAGCTGCTGGCTACACCTTC
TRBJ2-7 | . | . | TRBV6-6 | CASTTSTREQYF | TGTGCCAGCACAACGTCAACTAGGGAGCAGTACTTC
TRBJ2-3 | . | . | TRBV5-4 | CASSLEDTADTQYF | TGTGCCAGCAGCTTGGAGGACACGGCCGATACGCAGTATTTT
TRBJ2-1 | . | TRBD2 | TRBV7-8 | CASSFRTSGSGNEQFF | TGTGCCAGCAGCTTCCGGACTAGCGGGAGTGGCAATGAGCAGTTCTTC
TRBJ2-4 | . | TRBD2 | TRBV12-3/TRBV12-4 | CASGREGVKNIQYF | TGTGCCAGCGGGCGGGAGGGTGTCAAAAACATTCAGTACTTC
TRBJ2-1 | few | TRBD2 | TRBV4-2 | CASSPHITQREWNNEQFF | TGTGCCAGCAGCCCTCATATCACCCAGCGGGAGTGGAACAATGAGCAGTTCTTC
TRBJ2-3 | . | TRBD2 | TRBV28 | CASSPSGGDSTDTQYF | TGTGCCAGCAGTCCTAGCGGGGGGGATAGCACAGATACGCAGTATTTT
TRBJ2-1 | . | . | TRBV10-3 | CAISESARKSSYNEQFF | TGTGCCATCAGTGAGTCCGCGCGGAAGAGCTCCTACAATGAGCAGTTCTTC
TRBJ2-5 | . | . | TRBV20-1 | CSASSGMLGETQYF | TGCAGTGCTAGTTCAGGGATGCTAGGAGAGACCCAGTACTTC
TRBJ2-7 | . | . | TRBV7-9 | CASSPRLVHEQYF | TGTGCCAGCAGCCCGCGACTAGTCCACGAGCAGTACTTC
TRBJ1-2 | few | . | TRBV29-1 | CSATLQGGGYGYTF | TGCAGCGCAACATTACAGGGCGGGGGCTATGGCTACACCTTC
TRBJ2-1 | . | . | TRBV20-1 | CSAHPGRGEQFF | TGCAGTGCCCACCCGGGGCGCGGGGAGCAGTTCTTC
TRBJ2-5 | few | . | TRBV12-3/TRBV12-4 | CASSPDGAQETQYF | TGTGCCAGCAGCCCAGACGGGGCGCAAGAGACCCAGTACTTC
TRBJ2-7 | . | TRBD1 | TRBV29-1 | CSVEDPRTGGSYEQYF | TGCAGCGTTGAAGATCCCAGGACAGGGGGTTCCTACGAGCAGTACTTC
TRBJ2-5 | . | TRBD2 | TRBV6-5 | CASSYGLAGVDETQYF | TGTGCCAGCAGTTACGGGCTAGCGGGAGTAGATGAGACCCAGTACTTC
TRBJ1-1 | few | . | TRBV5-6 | CASSLQLKTEAFF | TGTGCCAGCAGCTTGCAACTGAAGACTGAAGCTTTCTTT
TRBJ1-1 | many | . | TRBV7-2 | CASSSTLGLSTEAFF | TGTGCCAGCAGCTCCACCTTGGGGCTGAGCACTGAAGCTTTCTTT
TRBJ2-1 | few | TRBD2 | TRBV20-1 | CSARALAGASAEFF | TGCAGTGCTAGGGCACTAGCGGGAGCAAGCGCCGAGTTCTTC
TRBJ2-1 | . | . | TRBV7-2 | CTSNTQETQFF | TGTACCAGCAACACCCAAGAGACCCAGTTCTTC
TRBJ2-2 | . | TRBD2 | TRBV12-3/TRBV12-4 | CASRRLAGDVGELFF | TGTGCCAGCAGGCGACTAGCGGGAGACGTCGGGGAGCTGTTTTTT
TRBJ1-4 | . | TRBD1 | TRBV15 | CATSRVGDREWPEKLFF | TGTGCCACCAGCAGAGTTGGGGACAGGGAATGGCCTGAAAAACTGTTTTTT
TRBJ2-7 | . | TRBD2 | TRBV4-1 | CASSQLELAGGNYEQYF | TGCGCCAGCAGCCAGCTCGAACTAGCGGGAGGGAACTACGAGCAGTACTTC
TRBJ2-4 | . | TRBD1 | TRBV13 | CASSSTQQGALKAKNIQYF | TGTGCCAGCAGCTCAACCCAACAGGGGGCCCTGAAAGCCAAAAACATTCAGTACTTC
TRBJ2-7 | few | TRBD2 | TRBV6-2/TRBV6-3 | CASRTPGLASYEQYF | TGTGCCAGCAGAACTCCGGGACTAGCGTCCTACGAGCAGTACTTC
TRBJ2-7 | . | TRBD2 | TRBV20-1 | CSARDSGSKYEQYF | TGCAGTGCTAGAGATAGCGGGAGTAAGTACGAGCAGTACTTC
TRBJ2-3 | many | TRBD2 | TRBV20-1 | CSASGTSGRSRDTQYF | TGCAGTGCTAGTGGTACTAGCGGGAGGTCGCGAGATACGCAGTATTTT
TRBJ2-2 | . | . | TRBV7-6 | CASSPLAGTGELFF | TGTGCCAGCAGCCCACTGGCGGGAACCGGGGAGCTGTTTTTT
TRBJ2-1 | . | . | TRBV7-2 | CASGFPAYNEQFF | TGTGCCAGCGGATTTCCCGCCTACAATGAGCAGTTCTTC
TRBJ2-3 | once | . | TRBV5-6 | CASSLGPQADTLYF | TGTGCCAGCAGCTTGGGCCCTCAAGCAGATACGCTGTATTTT
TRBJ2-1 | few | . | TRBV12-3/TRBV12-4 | CASSLPGQMANEQFF | TGTGCCAGCAGTTTACCAGGACAGATGGCCAATGAGCAGTTCTTC
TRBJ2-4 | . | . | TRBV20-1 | CSASDLAKNIQYF | TGCAGTGCCTCTGACTTGGCCAAAAACATTCAGTACTTC
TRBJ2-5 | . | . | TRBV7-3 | CASSLLGRGSLETQYF | TGTGCCAGCAGCTTACTGGGCAGGGGTAGTTTGGAGACCCAGTACTTC
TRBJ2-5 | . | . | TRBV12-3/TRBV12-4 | CASSLAFGELETQYF | TGTGCCAGCAGTTTAGCGTTCGGGGAGTTGGAGACCCAGTACTTC
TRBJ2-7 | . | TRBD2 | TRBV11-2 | CASSPESGGVSYEQYF | TGTGCCAGCAGCCCCGAGTCGGGAGGGGTATCCTACGAGCAGTACTTC
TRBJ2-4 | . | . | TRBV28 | CASSRQPPAKNIQYF | TGTGCCAGCAGCCGACAGCCTCCAGCCAAAAATATTCAGTACTTC
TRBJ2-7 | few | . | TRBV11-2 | CASSLGIGAGLAYEQYF | TGTGCCAGCAGCTTAGGTATTGGGGCAGGCCTGGCCTACGAGCAGTACTTC
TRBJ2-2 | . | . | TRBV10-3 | CAISAGLNTGELFF | TGTGCCATCAGTGCGGGTCTTAACACCGGGGAGCTGTTTTTT
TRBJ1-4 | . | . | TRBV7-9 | CASNSISGLSEKLFF | TGTGCCAGCAACTCTATATCGGGACTCTCTGAAAAACTGTTTTTT
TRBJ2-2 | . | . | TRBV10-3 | CAIKQGLGGELFF | TGTGCCATCAAGCAGGGGCTGGGCGGGGAGCTGTTTTTT
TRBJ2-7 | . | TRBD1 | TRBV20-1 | CSARDFARGNEQYF | TGCAGTGCTAGAGATTTCGCCAGGGGGAATGAGCAGTACTTC
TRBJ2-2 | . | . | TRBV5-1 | CASWSGTGELFF | TGCGCCAGCTGGAGCGGGACAGGGGAGCTGTTTTTT
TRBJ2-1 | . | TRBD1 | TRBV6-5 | CASTRQGAEETQFF | TGTGCCAGTACTCGACAGGGGGCGGAGGAGACCCAGTTCTTC
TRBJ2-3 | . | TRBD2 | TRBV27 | CASSILAVEADTQYF | TGTGCCAGCAGTATACTAGCGGTTGAGGCAGATACGCAGTATTTT
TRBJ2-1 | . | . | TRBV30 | CAWSTGIEQFF | TGTGCCTGGAGTACCGGGATTGAGCAGTTCTTC
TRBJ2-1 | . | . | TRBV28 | CASSNSLGFTYNEQFF | TGTGCCAGCAGCAATTCGCTAGGTTTTACCTACAATGAGCAGTTCTTC
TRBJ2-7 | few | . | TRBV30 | CASAIGLYEQYF | TGTGCCTCGGCCATTGGTCTCTACGAGCAGTACTTC
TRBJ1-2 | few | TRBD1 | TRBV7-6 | CASSPRGYDYGYTF | TGTGCCAGCAGTCCCAGGGGGTACGACTATGGCTACACCTTC
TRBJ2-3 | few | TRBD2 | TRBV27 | CASSLTGGRADTQYF | TGTGCCAGCAGTTTAACGGGAGGTAGGGCAGATACGCAGTATTTT
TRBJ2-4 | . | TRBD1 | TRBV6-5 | CASSYNRGLESSAKNIQYF | TGTGCCAGCAGTTACAACAGGGGGCTGGAGAGTTCGGCCAAAAACATTCAGTACTTC